This T cell receptor (beta chain) was retrieved from a study of T cell responses to AZD1222 COVID-19 vaccine. The CDR3 extends over 15 amino acids. Germline V gene data show CDR1 as MNHEY and CDR2 as SVGAGI. V shed 3 bases and J shed 0 bases, with 12 bases lying between them. Note on this clone: Its antigen is unidentified.

Repertoires were generated with immunoSEQ multiplex PCR, while TCRdb's copy carries only in-frame clones and drops some. The data hold over 150,000 clones, with approximately 90% observed a single time. General study findings and limits: Only a handful of AZD1222 recipients, several in all, had baseline seropositivity. Females outnumbered males among donors, who were mostly white British; clonal diversity was possibly underestimated. After the peak T cell response, and only then, were repertoires sampled. Regions left unmutated in variants are reportedly the target of nearly half of spike-specific TCRs.

The input for sequencing was peripheral blood, taken 28 days after the second AZD1222 dose. The chain uses TRBV6-5 and TRBJ2-7; possibly TRBD2 for D (5 bases). The source of this sequence is an adult who received the AZD1222 COVID-19 vaccine. The CDR3 here is CASSYSGEGSYEQYF. Here the CDR3 DNA reads TGTGCCAGCAGTTATTCCGGGGAAGGCTCCTACGAGCAGTACTTC.